This paragraph covers one T cell receptor beta chain sequence. Its specific antigen is unknown. No per-base quality is available; no much larger clone lies one base away. The data stem from a study of radiotherapy plus CTLA-4 blockade in lung cancer (dated by TCRdb to 2016 to 2018). Context from the whole study: Among the enrolled patients, under 20% had an objective response, and about 29% reached disease control. What the work shows at the level of the full study, not this receptor alone: After treatment with radiotherapy and ipilimumab, TCR clones that originated in tumors expanded in peripheral blood. The strongest predictors of response were reported to be early dynamic shifts in blood T cell clones along with a rise in serum interferon-beta following radiation.

The library was made by the immunoSEQ multiplex PCR assay. As stored in TCRdb, this immuneACCESS dataset retains in-frame rearrangements with V and J assigned. A fraction of the clones does not appear; measured against another copy, unresolved V genes explain less than half of the discrepancy, and the remainder lacks a known reason. The sample has just under 60,000 clones on record, around three quarters of them singletons. The ten largest clones capture around 8% of the sample. Taken from cysteine to phenylalanine, the CDR3 has 15 residues. Just the 45-base CDR3 DNA is kept, in frame starting at base 1. For this chain, trimming is 6 bases at the V end and 3 bases at the J end, and the number of junction bases without a gene match is 10. The germline V gene supplies CDR1 MDHEN and CDR2 SYDVKM. Focal radiation therapy combined with CTLA-4 blockade (ipilimumab) was tested in patients with chemo-refractory metastatic non-small-cell lung cancer.

The rearrangement joined TRBV28 to TRBJ1-1, and 7 junctional nucleotides match TRBD1. The clonotype comes from a human donor with non-small cell lung cancer whose response to radiotherapy plus ipilimumab could not be evaluated. Material: peripheral blood, obtained from a patient treated with radiotherapy plus ipilimumab. The DNA reads as follows: TGTGCCAGCAGGGCCTTAGGGACAGTAGACACTGAAGCTTTCTTT. Its amino acids are CASRALGTVDTEAFF.